This entry is about one T cell receptor beta chain. Its antigen remains unknown. This specimen belongs to a study of T cells after yellow fever vaccination. General observations from the study: Reappearing after the booster were most of the clones from primary vaccination (almost 97% CD4, approximately 89% CD8). Repertoires sorted by FACS could include abundant clonotypes that are contaminants from the bulk population.

TCRdb re-called the 5' RACE reads through MiXCR, storing one row per CDR3 protein. The sample consists of 400,000 to 450,000 distinct CDR3 sequences, about 19% of them appearing once. CDR1 SEHNR and CDR2 FQNEAQ come from the germline V gene (reference sequence). V was shortened by 5 bases and J by 4 bases, with 12 bases between the two germline ends. The CDR3 has 13 residues. The J gene is TRBJ2-7, the V gene TRBV7-9, with D perhaps matching TRBD1 (6 bases). The sample here was PBMCs, taken before the yellow fever booster vaccination. The receptor comes from a man aged 18 to 29 who received the YFV17D yellow fever vaccine. The CDR3, as DNA: TGTGCCAGCAGCCCAGACAGGCGATACGAGCAGTACTTC. This sequence encodes CASSPDRRYEQYF.